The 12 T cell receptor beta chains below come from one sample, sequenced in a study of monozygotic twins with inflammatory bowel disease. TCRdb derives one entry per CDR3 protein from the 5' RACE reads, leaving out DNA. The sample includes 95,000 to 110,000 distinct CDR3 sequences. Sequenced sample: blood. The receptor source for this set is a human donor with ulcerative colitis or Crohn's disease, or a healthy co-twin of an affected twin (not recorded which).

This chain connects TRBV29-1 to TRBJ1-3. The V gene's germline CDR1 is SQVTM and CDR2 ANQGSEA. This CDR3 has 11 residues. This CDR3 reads CSGSTGNTIYF.

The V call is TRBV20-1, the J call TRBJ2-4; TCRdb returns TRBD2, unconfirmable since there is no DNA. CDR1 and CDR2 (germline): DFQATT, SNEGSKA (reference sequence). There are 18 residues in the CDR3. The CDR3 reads CSASATSGRSLAKNIQYF.

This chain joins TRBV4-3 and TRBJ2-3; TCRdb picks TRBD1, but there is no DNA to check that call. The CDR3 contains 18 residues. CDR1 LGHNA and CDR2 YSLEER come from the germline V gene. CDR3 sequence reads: CASSQDLRRTGLADTQYF.

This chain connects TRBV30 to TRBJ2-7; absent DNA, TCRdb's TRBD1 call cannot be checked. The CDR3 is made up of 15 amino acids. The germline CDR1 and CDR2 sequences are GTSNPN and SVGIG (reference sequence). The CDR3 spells CAWSVPGTGVYEQYF.

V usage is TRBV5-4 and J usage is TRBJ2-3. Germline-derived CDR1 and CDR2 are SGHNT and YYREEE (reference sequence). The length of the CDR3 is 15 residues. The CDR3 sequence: CASSQVGRSTDTQYF.

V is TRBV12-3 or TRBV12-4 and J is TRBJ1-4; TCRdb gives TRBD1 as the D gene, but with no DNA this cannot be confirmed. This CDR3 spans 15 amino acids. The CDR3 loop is CASSLVLGVNEKLFF.

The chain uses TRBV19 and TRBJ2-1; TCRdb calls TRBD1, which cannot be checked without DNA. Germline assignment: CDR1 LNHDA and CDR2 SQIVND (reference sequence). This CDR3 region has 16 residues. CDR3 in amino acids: CASSIGASDLDNEQFF.

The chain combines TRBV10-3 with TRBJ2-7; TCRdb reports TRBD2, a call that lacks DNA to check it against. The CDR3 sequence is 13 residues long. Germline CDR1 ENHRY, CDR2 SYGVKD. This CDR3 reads CAMRAGGTYEQYF.

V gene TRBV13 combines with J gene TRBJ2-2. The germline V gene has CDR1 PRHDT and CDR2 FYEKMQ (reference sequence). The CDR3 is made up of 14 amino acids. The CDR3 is CASSLQDGAGELFF.

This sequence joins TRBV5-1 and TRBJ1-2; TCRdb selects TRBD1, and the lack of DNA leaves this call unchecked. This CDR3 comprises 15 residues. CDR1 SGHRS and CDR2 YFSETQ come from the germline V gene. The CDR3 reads CASSFARGPNYGYTF.

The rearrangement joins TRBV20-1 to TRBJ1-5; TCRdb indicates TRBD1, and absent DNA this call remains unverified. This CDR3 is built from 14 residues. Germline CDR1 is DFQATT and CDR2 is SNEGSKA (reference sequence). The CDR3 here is CSATTPTYYQPQHF.

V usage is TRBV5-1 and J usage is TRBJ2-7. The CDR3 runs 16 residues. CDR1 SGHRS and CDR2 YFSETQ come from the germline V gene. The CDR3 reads CASSPRNVGGSYEQYF.